This T cell receptor (beta chain) was identified in a study of OX40 agonist ivuxolimab in advanced cancers. The germline CDR1 and CDR2 sequences are MDHEN and SYDVKM. The V end lost 2 bases, the J end lost 0 bases, and 10 bases lay between the germline ends. The CDR3 is 15 residues long. The protocol was immunoSEQ multiplex PCR, while the TCRdb copy is restricted to in-frame clones and leaves out a portion. The table lists just under 75,000 clones, approximately 90% of them singletons. Study results and limitations: Some of the nonresponding patients also showed low levels of normalized T-cell clonal expansion. The average count of expanded clones was higher among CD8+ T cells than among CD4+.

About this clone itself: What it binds is not known.

The TCR comes from an adult with an advanced solid tumor such as melanoma, head and neck, liver or kidney cancer. The source material was CD4+ or CD8+ T cells sorted from blood, sampled in a trial of the OX40 agonist ivuxolimab. J is TRBJ2-5 and V is TRBV28, with D unclear. The DNA for the CDR3 is TGTGCCAGCAGTTTACAGGACGGGTACCAAGAGACCCAGTACTTC. Translating it yields CASSLQDGYQETQYF.